These 9 T cell receptor beta chains originate from one sample sequenced in a study of T cell responses to AZD1222 COVID-19 vaccine. Method: immunoSEQ multiplex PCR; TCRdb's copy keeps in-frame clones and lacks some. The sample carries 150,000 or so clones, 80% to 95% recorded once. The sequencing here drew on peripheral blood, taken on day 0 of AZD1222 vaccination. The receptors originated from an adult in good health.

The chain carries TRBV4-2 and TRBJ2-6, with D unresolved. Germline V CDR1 and CDR2: LGHNA, YNFKEQ. There are 16 residues in the CDR3. Deletions cut 2 bases from V and 0 bases from J, with 8 bases between. CDR3 residues: CASSQHSTSGANVLTF. DNA for the CDR3: TGTGCCAGCAGCCAACACTCTACCTCTGGGGCCAACGTCCTGACTTTC.

J is TRBJ1-6 and V is TRBV19; 7 bases agree with TRBD1. The germline CDR1 and CDR2 sequences are LNHDA and SQIVND (reference sequence). The CDR3 is 14 amino acids. The J segment lost 7 bases and the V segment lost 11 bases, leaving 11 bases of the junction unmatched. CDR3: CASAGGRGNSPLHF. DNA of the CDR3: TGTGCCTCTGCAGGCGGCAGGGGGAATTCACCCCTCCACTTT.

The chain is built from TRBV5-1 and TRBJ2-1; TRBD1 matches at 7 bases. CDR3 length equals 17 residues. Germline loops: CDR1 SGHRS, CDR2 YFSETQ. The V segment lost 3 bases and the J segment 8 bases; nucleotides outside the gene matches: 17. The CDR3 here is CASSSRTGGAWYDEQFF. CDR3 in DNA: TGCGCCAGCAGCTCGAGGACAGGCGGCGCCTGGTATGATGAGCAGTTCTTC. The variable domain in full, with the rest retrieved from reference TRBV5-1 and TRBJ2-1, is KAGVTQTPRYLIKTRGQQVTLSCSPISGHRSVSWYQQTPGQGLQFLFEYFSETQRNKGNFPGRFSGRQFSNSRSEMNVSTLELGDSALYLCASSSRTGGAWYDEQFFGPGTRLTVL.

V is TRBV7-2 and J is TRBJ1-5; D unclear. Germline lookup yields CDR1 SGHTA and CDR2 FQGNSA. Trimming pared 1 base from V and 5 bases from J, leaving 6 bases between. This CDR3 is 13 amino acids long. The CDR3: CASSLGEDQPQHF. As DNA, the CDR3 is TGTGCCAGCAGCTTAGGCGAGGATCAGCCCCAGCATTTT. Supplemented by reference TRBV7-2 and TRBJ1-5, the full variable domain reads GAGVSQSPSNKVTEKGKDVELRCDPISGHTALYWYRQSLGQGLEFLIYFQGNSAPDKSGLPSDRFSAERTGGSVSTLTIQRTQQEDSAVYLCASSLGEDQPQHFGDGTRLSIL.

The chain combines TRBV11-2 with TRBJ1-5; a possible D gene is TRBD1 (5 bases). The CDR3 covers 16 residues. The V gene lost 2 bases and the J gene lost 3 bases, with 14 bases spanning the gap. The germline CDR1 and CDR2 sequences are SGHAT and FQNNGV. The CDR3 is CASSLLVRGINQPQHF. The CDR3 DNA reads as TGTGCCAGCAGCTTATTGGTAAGGGGTATCAATCAGCCCCAGCATTTT.

This clone occurred once. The chain is built from TRBV12-5 and TRBJ2-3, with unresolved D. Germline V lookup: CDR1 LGHNT, CDR2 FRNRAP. The CDR3 runs 18 residues. V lost 1 base, J lost 2 bases, and 19 bases lay in between. The CDR3: CASGLASVPTHYTDTQYF. DNA of the CDR3: TGTGCTAGTGGTTTGGCCTCAGTCCCAACCCACTACACAGATACGCAGTATTTT. Using reference TRBV12-5 and TRBJ2-3 for the parts outside the CDR3, the full variable domain is DARVTQTPRHKVTEMGQEVTMRCQPILGHNTVFWYRQTMMQGLELLAYFRNRAPLDDSGMPKDRFSAEMPDATLATLKIQPSEPRDSAVYFCASGLASVPTHYTDTQYFGPGTRLTVL.

This sequence joins TRBV7-9 and TRBJ2-5, with 9 bases that match TRBD1. Germline V lookup: CDR1 SEHNR, CDR2 FQNEAQ (reference sequence). Trimming removed 1 base from V and 5 bases from J; junction bases left unmatched: 5. The length of the CDR3 is 15 residues. CDR3 nucleotide sequence: TGTGCCAGCAGCTTAGAAGGGACAGGGATGGAGACCCAGTACTTC. Its protein is CASSLEGTGMETQYF.

The chain uses TRBV5-8 and TRBJ2-1; D is possibly TRBD2 (6 bases). Germline CDR1 and CDR2: SGHTS and YDEGEE. The V end lost 1 base, the J end lost 15 bases, and 11 bases lay between the germline ends. The CDR3 totals 11 residues. The CDR3 loop is CASSLMGLRFF. Written as DNA, the CDR3 is TGTGCCAGCAGCTTGATGGGACTTCGGTTCTTC.

The gene calls are TRBV12-3 or TRBV12-4 and TRBJ2-2; D is unclear. This CDR3 has 11 residues. The germline V and J ends were trimmed by 6 bases and 6 bases, with 5 bases remaining between them. The CDR3 loop reads CASSRAGELFF. DNA for the CDR3: TGTGCCAGCAGCCGGGCCGGGGAGCTGTTTTTT.